These 20 T cell receptor beta chains came from one sample sequenced in a study of blood T cell repertoires in COVID-19. The repertoire was sequenced with immunoSEQ multiplex PCR; TCRdb's copy has only in-frame clones and lacks some. The sample comprises roughly 130,000 clones, under 90% of which are singletons, and 4.5% rests with the top ten. The specimen sequenced was peripheral blood. These receptors all come from a woman in her 70s with acute or convalescent COVID-19.

The genes are TRBV5-6 and TRBJ1-1; 7 bases are a match to TRBD1. The junction had 5 bases not matched to a gene; V was cut back by 0 bases and J by 0 bases. This CDR3 contains 16 residues. In germline, CDR1 is SGHDT, CDR2 YYEEEE. CDR3 in amino acids: CASSLDRGNVNTEAFF. The CDR3 region has the DNA TGTGCCAGCAGCTTGGACAGGGGAAATGTGAACACTGAAGCTTTCTTT. The whole variable domain, filled in from reference TRBV5-6 and TRBJ1-1, reads DAGVTQSPTHLIKTRGQQVTLRCSPKSGHDTVSWYQQALGQGPQFIFQYYEEEERQRGNFPDRFSGHQFPNYSSELNVNALLLGDSALYLCASSLDRGNVNTEAFFGQGTRLTVV.

The J gene is TRBJ1-2, the V gene TRBV3-1 (or the pseudogene TRBV3-2), with D unresolved. Germline V CDR1 and CDR2: LGHDT, YNNKEL (reference sequence). The CDR3 has 14 residues. Trimming pared 1 base from V and 4 bases from J, leaving 10 bases between. The CDR3 nucleotides are TGTGCCAGCAGCCAAGCTGGGCAGTCCTATGGCTACACCTTC. It yields the protein CASSQAGQSYGYTF.

V and J are TRBV7-2 and TRBJ1-5, with TRBD1 identical over 12 bases. The CDR3 covers 16 residues. The germline V gene has CDR1 SGHTA and CDR2 FQGNSA. The V and J ends lost 5 bases and 6 bases, in that order; junction bases with no gene match: 8. The CDR3 loop reads CASSAHRDRGLQPQHF. DNA for the CDR3: TGTGCCAGCAGCGCCCACCGGGACAGGGGGCTTCAGCCCCAGCATTTT.

The V call is TRBV12-3 or TRBV12-4, the J call TRBJ1-1; TRBD1 agrees at 8 bases. Trimming took 4 bases from V and 11 from J; bases not matched to a gene: 6. This CDR3 region has 12 residues. The CDR3 sequence: CASSSRTGTAFF. The CDR3 region has the DNA TGTGCCAGCAGTTCACGGACAGGGACCGCTTTCTTT.

This rearrangement joins TRBV7-9 to TRBJ1-6, with TRBD1 matching 8 bases. V shed 7 bases and J 8 bases; nucleotides not matched to a gene: 7. The germline V gene has CDR1 SEHNR and CDR2 FQNEAQ (reference sequence). The CDR3 runs 14 residues. The CDR3 is CASIGDRPDSPLHF. The DNA for the CDR3 is TGTGCCAGCATAGGGGACAGGCCCGATTCACCCCTCCACTTT. The whole variable domain, filled in from reference TRBV7-9 and TRBJ1-6, reads DTGVSQNPRHKITKRGQNVTFRCDPISEHNRLYWYRQTLGQGPEFLTYFQNEAQLEKSRLLSDRFSAERPKGSFSTLEIQRTEQGDSAMYLCASIGDRPDSPLHFGNGTRLTVT.

V gene TRBV5-4 combines with J gene TRBJ1-3; a possible D gene is TRBD1 (6 bases). The V and J ends lost 4 bases and 4 bases respectively, with 12 bases between them. Germline CDR1 is SGHNT and CDR2 is YYREEE (reference sequence). The CDR3 extends over 14 amino acids. CDR3 loop: CASSGSTGGNTIYF. The CDR3 DNA reads TGTGCCAGCAGCGGCTCGACAGGAGGAAACACCATATATTTT.

J is TRBJ2-5 and V is TRBV10-1; D might be TRBD1 (6 bases). Trimming cost V 2 bases and J 5 bases, with 12 bases left between them. CDR3 length: 14 amino acids. CDR1 is WNHNN, CDR2 SYGVQD, per germline (reference sequence). CDR3 sequence: CASSETGTFETQYF. CDR3 bases: TGCGCCAGCAGTGAGACTGGGACATTCGAGACCCAGTACTTC.

The genes are TRBV15 and TRBJ1-2; D might be TRBD1 (6 bases). Germline CDR1 and CDR2: LNHNV and YYDKDF (reference sequence). V dropped 3 bases and J dropped 4 bases, with 9 bases sitting between them. This CDR3 is 13 amino acids long. CDR3 coding DNA: TGTGCCACCAGCAGGACAGGACCCTATGGCTACACCTTC. Its protein is CATSRTGPYGYTF.

The chain links TRBV7-2 to TRBJ2-3; D call uncertain. The CDR3 runs 15 residues. Germline values: CDR1 SGHTA, CDR2 FQGNSA. Trimming left V 0 bases short and J 3 bases short, with 10 bases between. CDR3 sequence (DNA): TGTGCCAGCAGCTTAGCCGGTTTCGGTACAGATACGCAGTATTTT. This codes for CASSLAGFGTDTQYF.

The rearrangement links TRBV11-3 to TRBJ2-1; TRBD1 matches 8 bases. Germline CDR1 reads SGHNT; CDR2 reads YENEEA. The CDR3 spans 16 residues. J was trimmed by 4 bases and V by 4 bases; bases with no gene match: 9. CDR3 amino acids: CASSSYRGKDYNEQFF. The CDR3 region has the DNA TGTGCCAGCAGCTCCTACAGGGGGAAAGATTACAATGAGCAGTTCTTC.

The V gene is TRBV7-9, the J gene TRBJ2-3, with D hard to call. The CDR3 runs to 14 residues. CDR1 and CDR2 (germline): SEHNR, FQNEAQ (reference sequence). V was pared by 3 bases and J by 0 bases, with 7 bases between. CDR3 protein: CASSFSHSTDTQYF. The CDR3 nucleotides read TGTGCCAGCAGCTTTAGCCACAGCACAGATACGCAGTATTTT.

The chain recombines TRBV12-5 with TRBJ1-2; 7 nucleotides align to TRBD1. Germline V gene lookup returns CDR1 LGHNT and CDR2 FRNRAP. The CDR3 runs 14 residues. The trim removed 3 bases at V and 5 bases at J, leaving 6 bases unmatched. For the CDR3, the DNA is TGTGCTAGTGGTTTCCCGGGACAGAGTTATGGCTACACCTTC. Protein sequence: CASGFPGQSYGYTF.

J is TRBJ1-2 and V is TRBV20-1, with TRBD1 matching 8 bases. The CDR3 is 13 residues long. V was clipped by 3 bases and J by 4 bases; unmatched bases: 4. Germline-derived CDR1 and CDR2 are DFQATT and SNEGSKA (reference sequence). The CDR3: CSASGQGIYGYTF. The CDR3 DNA is TGCAGTGCTAGTGGACAGGGCATCTATGGCTACACCTTC.

The chain uses TRBV7-2 and TRBJ2-7; tentatively, D is TRBD1 (6 bases). This CDR3 region has 13 residues. Trimming removed 5 bases from V and 0 bases from J, with 8 bases in between. From germline, CDR1 is SGHTA and CDR2 FQGNSA. CDR3 sequence: CASSQGPSYEQYV. CDR3 DNA: TGTGCCAGCAGCCAGGGGCCCTCCTACGAGCAGTACGTC.

J is TRBJ2-5 and V is TRBV5-1; tentatively, D is TRBD1 (6 bases). Between the trimmed V and J ends, which lost 2 bases and 0 bases, there was a span of 14 bases. This CDR3 comprises 16 residues. Germline loops: CDR1 SGHRS, CDR2 YFSETQ. CDR3 loop: CASSLSPRTDQETQYF. CDR3 DNA sequence: TGCGCCAGCAGCTTAAGCCCGCGGACAGACCAAGAGACCCAGTACTTC.

This chain links TRBV19 with TRBJ2-5; maybe TRBD1 (6 bases). The germline CDR1 and CDR2 sequences are LNHDA and SQIVND (reference sequence). Trimming cost V 4 bases and J 4 bases, with 16 bases left between them. The CDR3 sequence is 15 residues long. Written as DNA, the CDR3 is TGTGCCAGTAGTACGGCAGCAGGGGTTGGAGAGACCCAGTACTTC. It translates to CASSTAAGVGETQYF.

J is TRBJ2-5 and V is TRBV9; TRBD2 matches 10 bases. CDR1 is SGDLS, CDR2 YYNGEE, per germline. The CDR3 loop spans 15 amino acids. The V and J ends lost 1 base and 1 base, in that order; junction bases with no gene match: 1. The CDR3 region has the DNA TGTGCCAGCAGCGTACTAGCGGGAGCCCAAGAGACCCAGTACTTC. Protein product: CASSVLAGAQETQYF.

The chain combines TRBV30 with TRBJ1-5; D ambiguous. The germline CDR1 and CDR2 sequences are GTSNPN and SVGIG (reference sequence). V lost 0 bases and J lost 3, with 9 bases in between. The CDR3 length is 14 residues. The CDR3 bases are TGTGCCTGGAGTGTAACAACAGCCAATCAGCCCCAGCATTTT. Translated: CAWSVTTANQPQHF.

This chain links TRBV9 with TRBJ1-1; no definite D call. Trimming shortened V by 0 bases and J by 1 base, and 7 bases separated the two germline ends. The CDR3 length is 14 residues. CDR1 SGDLS and CDR2 YYNGEE come from the germline V gene. CDR3 nucleotide sequence: TGTGCCAGCAGCGTAGGAGGAGAGAACACTGAAGCTTTCTTT. Its protein product is CASSVGGENTEAFF.

The chain combines TRBV19 with TRBJ1-5, with D possibly TRBD1 on 6 matching bases. The CDR3 runs 17 residues. V was clipped by 2 bases and J by 6 bases, with 20 bases between them. The V gene's germline CDR1 is LNHDA and CDR2 SQIVND (reference sequence). CDR3 nucleotides: TGTGCCAGTAGTATACAACCCACAGGGATGATCGGTCAGCCCCAGCATTTT. Protein: CASSIQPTGMIGQPQHF. Together with reference TRBV19 and TRBJ1-5, the CDR3 gives the full variable domain: DGGITQSPKYLFRKEGQNVTLSCEQNLNHDAMYWYRQDPGQGLRLIYYSQIVNDFQKGDIAEGYSVSREKKESFPLTVTSAQKNPTAFYLCASSIQPTGMIGQPQHFGDGTRLSIL.